A single TCR beta chain is shown here with its context. The data were obtained in a study of T cell changes during pregnancy in multiple sclerosis. This table comes from immunoSEQ multiplex PCR, and its TCRdb copy is limited to in-frame clones, with some not included. The table lists 84,000 or so clones, less than 95% of them singletons. CDR1 and CDR2 (germline): SGHDT, YYEEEE. The V gene lost 4 bases and the J gene lost 0 bases, with 11 bases spanning the gap. The CDR3 consists of 15 residues. Source: peripheral blood, taken in the third trimester of pregnancy. The clonotype originates from a female donor with multiple sclerosis, enrolled in a pregnancy study. The chain has TRBV5-6 and TRBJ1-5; D might be TRBD1 (5 bases). CDR3 bases: TGTGCCAGCAGCCCGGGACTTTATAGCAATCAGCCCCAGCATTTT. Translating it yields CASSPGLYSNQPQHF.